One sample yielded the 22 T cell receptor beta chains listed below, sequenced in a study of T-cell reconstitution after alpha-beta-depleted transplantation in children (dated by TCRdb to about 2016). The receptor library was made with PCR. Sequenced on an Illumina HiSeq 2500. TCR libraries were prepared with molecular barcoding, using unique molecular identifiers to normalize TCRbeta repertoire quantification. TCRdb passed the public sequencing reads through fastp at Q25 and MiXCR, retaining productive beta sequences. Rows with one shared CDR3 protein collapse into an entry with the most common genes and DNA. The sample table shows 83,000 or so distinct CDR3 sequences, and 8% to 9% are seen once. The ten largest clones represent more than 6.5% of the sample. Sample: PBMCs from the stem cell graft donor, taken from the stem cell graft. Receptors originate from a human donor who donated a stem cell graft to a child with congenital amegakaryocytic thrombocytopenia.

The sample holds many counts of this clonotype. This chain links TRBV7-2 with TRBJ2-1, with D perhaps assigned TRBD1 or TRBD2 (6 bases each). The CDR3 is made up of 14 amino acids. Trimming pared 1 base from V and 6 bases from J, leaving 10 bases between. The V gene's germline CDR1 is SGHTA and CDR2 FQGNSA. DNA of the CDR3: TGTGCCAGCAGCTTAGGGGGGGCAGCCAATGAGCAGTTCTTC. Its protein product is CASSLGGAANEQFF.

This clonotype was counted many times. The V and J genes are TRBV7-6 and TRBJ2-3, with 10 bases lining up with TRBD2. Germline V lookup: CDR1 SGHVS, CDR2 FNYEAQ. Trimming removed 2 bases from V and 6 bases from J; junction bases left unmatched: 11. The CDR3 runs to 17 residues. The chain's CDR3 is CASSLRASGSLGDTQYF. The CDR3, as DNA: TGTGCCAGCAGCTTAAGGGCTAGCGGGAGCTTGGGGGATACGCAGTATTTT.

This clonotype was seen repeatedly, ten times or more. The chain recombines TRBV20-1 with TRBJ2-3; 7 bases agree with TRBD2. Germline CDR1 and CDR2: DFQATT and SNEGSKA (reference sequence). The CDR3 sequence is 18 residues long. V lost 0 bases to trimming and J lost 0 bases; unmatched junction nucleotides: 12. Here the CDR3 reads CSARDLGGGPASTDTQYF. CDR3 nucleotide sequence: TGCAGTGCTAGAGATCTCGGGGGAGGGCCTGCTAGCACAGATACGCAGTATTTT.

In its sample, this clonotype was seen many times. The chain couples TRBV11-2 to TRBJ1-1, with unresolved D. Trimming removed 4 bases from V and 6 bases from J, with 9 bases in between. The CDR3 length is 12 residues. Germline V lookup: CDR1 SGHAT, CDR2 FQNNGV. CDR3 coding DNA: TGTGCCAGCAGCTCGTCAGGCGCTGAAGCTTTCTTT. Translating gives CASSSSGAEAFF.

This clonotype came up many times. This chain uses TRBV9 with TRBJ2-7, with D tentatively TRBD2 (6 bases). This CDR3 is built from 15 residues. V shed 4 bases and J shed 0 bases, with 14 bases lying between them. From germline, CDR1 is SGDLS and CDR2 YYNGEE. CDR3 protein: CASSPDAGPSYEQYF. The CDR3, as DNA: TGTGCCAGCAGCCCCGATGCGGGACCCTCCTACGAGCAGTACTTC.

This clonotype showed up many times. The V gene is TRBV20-1, the J gene TRBJ1-5; D gene ambiguous. Germline V CDR1 and CDR2: DFQATT, SNEGSKA (reference sequence). There are 12 residues in the CDR3. The V end lost 5 bases, the J end lost 5 bases, and 10 bases lay between the germline ends. As DNA, the CDR3 is TGCAGTGCTGTCCGGGCGGATCAGCCCCAGCATTTT. Translated, it gives CSAVRADQPQHF.

This clonotype has at least ten counts. The chain carries TRBV11-2 and TRBJ2-7; 11 bases align to TRBD2. This CDR3 spans 15 amino acids. Trimming took 5 bases from V and 0 from J; bases not matched to a gene: 3. Germline CDR1 SGHAT, CDR2 FQNNGV. The DNA of the CDR3 is TGTGCCAGCAGCAATGGACTAGCGGGCTCCTACGAGCAGTACTTC. Translated, it gives CASSNGLAGSYEQYF.

This clonotype came up many times. This chain links TRBV12-3 or TRBV12-4 with TRBJ2-7, with TRBD1 matching 7 bases. V lost 10 bases to trimming and J lost 3 bases; unmatched junction nucleotides: 9. The CDR3 covers 13 residues. In DNA form, the CDR3 reads TGTGCCACCCAAAGAGGGGGCGACTACGAGCAGTACTTC. This sequence encodes CATQRGGDYEQYF.

This clonotype was observed at least ten times. The genes are TRBV6-5 and TRBJ1-5; D possibly corresponds to TRBD1 (6 bases). This CDR3 comprises 14 residues. Germline V gene data show CDR1 as MNHEY and CDR2 as SVGAGI. With 4 bases removed from V and 5 bases from J, the gap between germline ends came to 12 bases. The CDR3 DNA sequence: TGTGCCAGCAGTTCTACAGGGACGCATCAGCCCCAGCATTTT. As protein: CASSSTGTHQPQHF.

In its sample, this clonotype was seen many times. The V call is TRBV6-5, the J call TRBJ1-6; TRBD1 might be the D (5 bases). The CDR3 has 16 amino acids. V shed 6 bases and J shed 7 bases, with 19 bases lying between them. CDR1 is MNHEY, CDR2 SVGAGI, per germline. CDR3 DNA: TGTGCCAGCAGCCCCCCGGATGGGACGTCGAATTCACCCCTCCACTTT. Its protein product is CASSPPDGTSNSPLHF.

This clonotype was picked up a small number of times. The rearrangement joins TRBV6-5 to TRBJ2-3; D is ambiguous. This CDR3 spans 13 amino acids. The germline V and J ends were trimmed by 4 bases and 1 base, with 6 bases remaining between them. Germline V gives CDR1 MNHEY, CDR2 SVGAGI. The CDR3 DNA follows: TGTGCCAGCAGTTGGCGCCGCACAGATACGCAGTATTTT. Its translation: CASSWRRTDTQYF.

The sample holds many counts of this clonotype. CDR3 amino acids: CASRIAGVLDTQYF. The CDR3, as DNA: TGTGCCAGCAGAATAGCGGGAGTCCTAGATACGCAGTATTTT. The chain employs TRBV2 and TRBJ2-3; TRBD2 matches at 9 bases. Per the germline V gene, CDR1 is SNHLY and CDR2 is FYNNEI. The CDR3 runs 14 residues. V was clipped by 6 bases and J by 5 bases; unmatched bases: 6.

This clonotype has at least ten counts. The chain carries TRBV29-1 and TRBJ2-4, with D possibly matching TRBD1 (6 bases). The CDR3 contains 14 residues. Germline CDR1 is SQVTM and CDR2 is ANQGSEA. V lost 0 bases, J lost 1 base, and 7 bases lay in between. The CDR3 spells CSVEDQGAKNIQYF. The CDR3 DNA follows: TGCAGCGTTGAAGATCAGGGGGCCAAAAACATTCAGTACTTC.

Details on this clonotype: This sequence may be a read error, since a much larger clone differs from it by one base. The chain links TRBV12-3 or TRBV12-4 to TRBJ1-5, with a weak D call TRBD1 (6 bases). The CDR3 contains 17 residues. V lost 5 bases and J lost 6, with 23 bases in between. The CDR3 DNA reads TGTGCCAGCAGTCCAAATACCGGGACACGGGGCCGTCAGCCCCAGCATTTT. This sequence encodes CASSPNTGTRGRQPQHF.

This clonotype was seen at least ten times. J is TRBJ2-2 and V is TRBV27, with D possibly being TRBD1 or TRBD2 (5 bases each). The V and J ends lost 0 bases and 6 bases respectively, with 14 bases between them. This CDR3 contains 16 residues. Germline V gene lookup returns CDR1 MNHEY and CDR2 SMNVEV (reference sequence). CDR3 loop: CASSLSGTVWAGELFF. CDR3 DNA: TGTGCCAGCAGTTTATCCGGGACGGTTTGGGCCGGGGAGCTGTTTTTT.

This clonotype came up many times. This sequence joins TRBV10-1 and TRBJ2-3, with 9 positions matching TRBD1. This CDR3 has 16 amino acids. Looked up from germline, CDR1 is WNHNN and CDR2 is SYGVQD (reference sequence). V shed 3 bases, J shed 0 bases, and the junction held 4 bases outside the gene matches. DNA for the CDR3: TGCGCCAGCAGTGATTCGACAGGGGGTAGCACAGATACGCAGTATTTT. Residues: CASSDSTGGSTDTQYF.

The table lists this clonotype with many counts. This chain uses TRBV7-8 with TRBJ2-1; no clear D. The CDR3 is 12 amino acids. Trimming left V 8 bases short and J 0 bases short, with 5 bases between. Germline loops: CDR1 SGHVS, CDR2 FQNEAQ. CDR3 sequence: CASGPSYNEQFF. The CDR3 DNA reads TGTGCCAGCGGGCCCTCCTACAATGAGCAGTTCTTC.

The table lists this clonotype with many counts. The J gene is TRBJ1-2, the V gene TRBV28; TRBD1 agrees at 7 bases. Germline V gives CDR1 MDHEN, CDR2 SYDVKM. Trimming took 7 bases from V and 4 from J; bases not matched to a gene: 15. This CDR3 spans 16 amino acids. The DNA for the CDR3 is TGTGCCAGCATTCCGGGGGGGGGACAGTCAACCTATGGCTACACCTTC. Translation: CASIPGGGQSTYGYTF.

The table lists this clonotype with a few counts. The chain is built from TRBV5-1 and TRBJ2-5, with 9 bases that match TRBD2. Germline V gives CDR1 SGHRS, CDR2 YFSETQ. This CDR3 region has 14 residues. Losses at the gene ends were 5 bases for V and 5 bases for J; bases not matched to a gene: 7. CDR3 in amino acids: CASSSGGPGETQYF. The CDR3 bases are TGCGCCAGCAGTAGCGGGGGCCCCGGTGAGACCCAGTACTTC.

This clonotype was recorded at least ten times. V usage is TRBV11-2 and J usage is TRBJ2-7; D may be TRBD2 (6 bases). V was cut by 5 bases and J by 1 base, with 15 bases left in between. The CDR3 has 15 residues. Germline CDR1 SGHAT, CDR2 FQNNGV. DNA of the CDR3: TGTGCCAGCAGCCCCCCGGCGGGGCCTTCCTACGAGCAGTACTTC. It translates to CASSPPAGPSYEQYF.

The chain combines TRBV3-1 with TRBJ2-2; 7 positions match TRBD1. Per germline, CDR1 LGHDT and CDR2 YNNKEL (reference sequence). J gave up 1 base and V 11 bases, and 16 bases lay outside the gene matches. The CDR3 contains 17 residues. The CDR3 sequence is CACTQDRAVGNTGELFF. Here the CDR3 DNA reads TGTGCCTGCACCCAAGACAGGGCCGTAGGGAACACCGGGGAGCTGTTTTTT.

This clonotype was recorded many times. The chain couples TRBV5-1 to TRBJ1-1; D not resolved. V was trimmed by 0 bases and J by 11 bases, leaving 20 bases between them. CDR1 is SGHRS and CDR2 is YFSETQ in the germline V gene. The CDR3 length is 15 residues. The CDR3 sequence is CASSLELNMNMRAFF. For the CDR3, the DNA is TGCGCCAGCAGCTTGGAACTCAATATGAACATGCGGGCTTTCTTT.